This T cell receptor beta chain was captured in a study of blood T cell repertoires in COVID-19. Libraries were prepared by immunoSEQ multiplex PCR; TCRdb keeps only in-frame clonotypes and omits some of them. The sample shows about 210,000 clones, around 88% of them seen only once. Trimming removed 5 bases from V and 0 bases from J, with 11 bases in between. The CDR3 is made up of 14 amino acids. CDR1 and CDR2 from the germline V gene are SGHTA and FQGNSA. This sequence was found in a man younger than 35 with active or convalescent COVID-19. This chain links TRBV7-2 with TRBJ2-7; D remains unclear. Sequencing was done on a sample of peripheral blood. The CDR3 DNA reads TGTGCCAGCAGCATCACCGGGTCCTCCTACGAGCAGTACTTC. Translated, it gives CASSITGSSYEQYF.